This TCR beta chain was recovered during a study of shared clonotypes between healthy human individuals. Method: immunoSEQ multiplex PCR; TCRdb's copy keeps in-frame clones and lacks some. The table includes more than 2,000,000 clones, more than 80% detected once. CDR1 and CDR2 from the germline V gene are MDHEN and SYDVKM. This CDR3 has 15 residues. Trimming removed 6 bases from V and 2 bases from J; junction bases left unmatched: 6. Naive CD45RA+ and memory CD45RA-negative subsets were split from CD4+ cells. Regarding this clone: The same CDR3 arises from other DNA sequences in this sample as well.

This sequence joins TRBV28 and TRBJ2-7; 11 nucleotides line up with TRBD1. The origin of this receptor is a man aged 18 to 29 in good health. Sequencing was performed on naive CD4+ T cells sorted from blood. This sample's subset: CD45RA+ positively selected. The chain's CDR3 is CASRPGTGGTYEQYF. CDR3 coding DNA: TGTGCCAGCAGGCCAGGGACAGGGGGGACCTACGAGCAGTACTTC.